The sequence of this TCR beta chain was determined in a study of shared clonotypes between healthy human individuals. Study-wide points: Generation probabilities were higher for clonotypes shared across all four sorted-subset donors than for unshared ones. In a few donors, about 5% of naive CD4 clonotypes appeared in common.

The CDR3 contains 13 residues. From germline, CDR1 is LNHNV and CDR2 YYDKDF (reference sequence). V dropped 6 bases and J dropped 3 bases, with 12 bases sitting between them. Recent acute infections and vaccinations were absent in the healthy HIV-negative adult donors. In the case of this clone: Its target is not known.

Deep-level running was used for the assay. TCRdb's copy holds only in-frame clones and misses some; the assay was immunoSEQ multiplex PCR. The table includes around 720,000 clones, around 78% detected once. This sequence joins TRBV15 and TRBJ2-7, with unresolved D. Sample: memory CD4+ T cells sorted from blood. The subset was: CD45RA-negative fraction. This receptor was taken from a woman aged 25 to 39 in good health. Here the CDR3 DNA reads TGTGCCACCAGTCCCCGCTCCGACTACGAGCAGTACTTC. This gives the protein CATSPRSDYEQYF.